Listed here are 15 T cell receptor beta chains from one sample, sequenced in a study of human T cells and chemical hapten exposure. Indicated time point: patch test 2, 6 weeks after DPC sensitization. Treatment: therapeutic diphenylcyclopropenone sensitization with weekly scalp DPC. TCRdb recomputed calls from the RACE reads with MiXCR, one row per CDR3 protein. The data show over 65,000 distinct CDR3 sequences, 11% seen once. This specimen was whole blood, taken in connection with sensitization to the hapten diphenylcyclopropenone (DPC). These TCRs come from a young man with alopecia areata. Some clones in this sample may be carry-over from other donors' samples.

This clonotype was seen a few times. V is TRBV7-3 and J is TRBJ2-3; 12 bases match TRBD2. CDR1 is SGHTA and CDR2 is FQGTGA in the germline V gene. J gave up 6 bases and V 4 bases, and 8 bases lay outside the gene matches. CDR3 length: 16 amino acids. CDR3: CASSSWTSGEGDTQYF. The CDR3 coding sequence is TGTGCCAGCAGCTCGTGGACTAGCGGGGAGGGGGATACGCAGTATTTT.

The chain has TRBV7-3 and TRBJ2-5; D is unclear. The CDR3 has 13 residues. Per germline, CDR1 SGHTA and CDR2 FQGTGA. Trimming shortened V by 3 bases and J by 4 bases, and 9 bases separated the two germline ends. CDR3 residues: CASSFGWGETQYF. CDR3 nucleotide sequence: TGTGCCAGCAGCTTCGGTTGGGGAGAGACCCAGTACTTC.

This clonotype turned up a few times. The chain links TRBV7-2 to TRBJ2-7, with D unclear. This CDR3 has 16 amino acids. Germline CDR1 reads SGHTA; CDR2 reads FQGNSA. V lost 1 base to trimming and J lost 2 bases, with 15 bases between them. The CDR3 DNA is TGTGCCAGCAGCTTAGAAGGGCGGAGAGACCCCTACGAGCAGTACTTC. Protein product: CASSLEGRRDPYEQYF.

The chain couples TRBV10-3 to TRBJ2-3; D gene ambiguous. Germline assignment: CDR1 ENHRY and CDR2 SYGVKD. The CDR3 runs 11 residues. V lost 10 bases and J lost 4, with 9 bases in between. The CDR3 nucleotides are TGTGCCACGACCATTGCAGATACGCAGTATTTT. Protein: CATTIADTQYF.

CDR3 bases: TGTGCCAGCAAATTAATGGGACAGGGGTTCCCCTACGAGCAGTACGTC. Its protein is CASKLMGQGFPYEQYV. The chain carries TRBV6-1 and TRBJ2-7, with 10 nucleotides matching TRBD1. This CDR3 is built from 16 residues. Germline CDR1 reads MNHNS; CDR2 reads SASEGT. V shed 7 bases, J shed 2 bases, and the junction held 11 bases outside the gene matches.

A few counts support this clonotype. The chain uses TRBV4-3 and TRBJ1-1; D not certain. Deletions cut 1 base from V and 5 bases from J, with 8 bases between. The germline V gene has CDR1 LGHNA and CDR2 YSLEER. The CDR3 runs 13 residues. The chain's CDR3 is CASSQGWGTEAFF. In DNA form, the CDR3 reads TGCGCCAGCAGCCAAGGATGGGGAACTGAAGCTTTCTTT.

V gene TRBV20-1 combines with J gene TRBJ2-5; TRBD1 aligns across 9 bases. The CDR3 extends over 15 amino acids. Germline V gene data show CDR1 as DFQATT and CDR2 as SNEGSKA (reference sequence). With V trimmed by 5 bases and J by 5 bases, 12 bases remained unmatched. The CDR3 DNA sequence: TGCAGTGCTCCGGCCCGACAGGGGGGTACGGAGACCCAGTACTTC. Its protein product is CSAPARQGGTETQYF.

This rearrangement joins TRBV20-1 to TRBJ1-5, with D possibly being TRBD1 (5 bases). From germline, CDR1 is DFQATT and CDR2 SNEGSKA (reference sequence). Between the trimmed V and J ends, which lost 6 bases and 6 bases, there was a span of 18 bases. The CDR3 has 14 amino acids. The CDR3 DNA follows: TGCAGTGCCCGACCGGGTGGGGGAGCTCAGCCCCAGCATTTT. Translating gives CSARPGGGAQPQHF.

Written as DNA, the CDR3 is TGCAGTGCTAGAGATTTAACAGGGGGCTTCTACGAGCAGTACTTC. Its protein is CSARDLTGGFYEQYF. This chain uses TRBV20-1 with TRBJ2-7; TRBD1 agrees at 9 bases. The CDR3 contains 15 residues. With V trimmed by 0 bases and J by 3 bases, 6 bases remained unmatched. Germline values: CDR1 DFQATT, CDR2 SNEGSKA (reference sequence).

This chain links TRBV4-3 with TRBJ1-1; D gene uncertain. CDR1 is LGHNA and CDR2 is YSLEER in the germline V gene. Trimming left V 3 bases short and J 1 base short, with 9 bases between. The CDR3 loop spans 14 amino acids. The CDR3 spells CASSHSSGNTEAFF. CDR3 bases: TGCGCCAGCAGCCATTCTTCGGGGAACACTGAAGCTTTCTTT.

The chain links TRBV2 to TRBJ2-5, with D hard to call. The CDR3 spans 12 residues. V lost 6 bases, J lost 4 bases, and 9 bases lay in between. CDR1 and CDR2 (germline): SNHLY, FYNNEI. The CDR3 DNA follows: TGTGCCAGCAGAGATCTCACAGAGACCCAGTACTTC. Amino acids: CASRDLTETQYF.

The CDR3 loop reads CASSWAGDEQYF. CDR3 DNA sequence: TGTGCCAGCAGTTGGGCAGGGGATGAGCAGTACTTC. The V gene is TRBV6-2 or TRBV6-3, the J gene TRBJ2-7, with a possible D match to TRBD1 (6 bases). V shed 4 bases and J shed 7 bases, with 11 bases lying between them. Germline assignment: CDR1 MNHEY and CDR2 SVGEGT. The CDR3 consists of 12 residues.

Only a few counts were recorded for this clonotype. The chain joins TRBV27 to TRBJ1-1; tentatively, D is TRBD1 (5 bases). This CDR3 comprises 13 residues. Per the germline V gene, CDR1 is MNHEY and CDR2 is SMNVEV (reference sequence). The V and J ends lost 1 base and 7 bases respectively, with 10 bases between them. CDR3 DNA sequence: TGTGCCAGCAGTTTATGGGCAGGGTTTGAAGCTTTCTTT. The encoded protein is CASSLWAGFEAFF.

This chain connects TRBV9 to TRBJ1-6, with 7 bases lining up with TRBD1. Germline CDR1 is SGDLS and CDR2 is YYNGEE. This CDR3 has 17 residues. Unmatched junction bases numbered 11, after V lost 8 bases and J lost 0 bases. Here the CDR3 reads CASTRDSMSSYNSPLHF. CDR3 coding DNA: TGTGCCAGTACACGGGACAGTATGAGCTCCTATAATTCACCCCTCCACTTT. Supplemented by reference TRBV9 and TRBJ1-6, the full variable domain reads DSGVTQTPKHLITATGQRVTLRCSPRSGDLSVYWYQQSLDQGLQFLIQYYNGEERAKGNILERFSAQQFPDLHSELNLSSLELGDSALYFCASTRDSMSSYNSPLHFGNGTRLTVT.

The chain couples TRBV12-3 or TRBV12-4 to TRBJ1-5, with D possibly matching TRBD1 (6 bases). Trimming shortened V by 5 bases and J by 0 bases, and 14 bases separated the two germline ends. There are 16 residues in the CDR3. CDR3 loop: CASSVRGGHSNQPQHF. The CDR3 nucleotides read TGTGCCAGCAGTGTGAGGGGGGGGCATAGCAATCAGCCCCAGCATTTT.